This TCR beta chain was captured by sequencing in a study of tumor and adjacent non-tumor tissue in lung cancer. Concerning this clonotype: Antigen unknown.

Deletions cut 1 base from V and 2 bases from J, with 17 bases between. The V gene's germline CDR1 is DFQATT and CDR2 SNEGSKA (reference sequence). This CDR3 contains 17 residues. RNA was extracted from bulk tissue without any cell sorting. The normal lung tissue was taken more than 3 cm from the tumor edge. Overall study findings and caveats: Shorter survival was associated with higher TCR diversity in tumors.

Three rounds of nested PCR, following a modified ARM-PCR protocol, produced the TCRbeta library. From the multiplex PCR reads, TCRdb called clonotypes with MiXCR, one entry per CDR3 protein. Of about 76,000 distinct CDR3 sequences in the sample, 80% to 90% were seen once. Sequencing was done on a sample of distant non-tumor lung tissue. The V call is TRBV20-1, the J call TRBJ2-2; D possibly corresponds to TRBD2 (5 bases). This clonotype was obtained from a man aged 55 to 70 with non-small cell lung cancer. CDR3 sequence reads: CSARASGGESNTGELFF. The CDR3 DNA sequence: TGCAGTGCTAGAGCTTCTGGTGGGGAGAGTAACACCGGGGAGCTGTTTTTT.